The 27 T cell receptor beta chains below were found in one sample sequenced in a study of cytomegalovirus exposure and HLA in healthy donors. The study ran its PCR with 60 Vbeta and 13 Jbeta primers. Assay: immunoSEQ multiplex PCR; the TCRdb copy retains only in-frame clones and omits some. The sample includes 120,000 or so clones, around 88% of them seen just once. The specimen sequenced was PBMCs. The receptor set was obtained from a man aged 40-50 years in good health and CMV-seronegative.

In this sample, this clone turned up once. The rearrangement uses TRBV2 and TRBJ1-2; D perhaps matches TRBD1 (5 bases). CDR3 length: 15 residues. Trimming cost V 2 bases and J 9 bases, with 19 bases left between them. Germline V gene data show CDR1 as SNHLY and CDR2 as FYNNEI. CDR3 region: CASSELRGGHYSYTF. Written as DNA, the CDR3 is TGTGCCAGCAGTGAACTTAGGGGCGGACATTATAGCTACACCTTC.

The chain links TRBV5-1 to TRBJ2-7; no clear D. The germline gives CDR1 SGHRS, CDR2 YFSETQ. Trimming removed 4 bases at V and 7 bases at J, with 21 bases between. The CDR3 is 15 residues long. The CDR3 spells CASSPSTDQLGEQYF. The CDR3 nucleotides are TGCGCCAGCAGCCCAAGTACAGACCAGTTAGGAGAGCAGTACTTC. Full variable domain (outside the CDR3, taken from reference TRBV5-1 and TRBJ2-7): KAGVTQTPRYLIKTRGQQVTLSCSPISGHRSVSWYQQTPGQGLQFLFEYFSETQRNKGNFPGRFSGRQFSNSRSEMNVSTLELGDSALYLCASSPSTDQLGEQYFGPGTRLTVT.

The chain carries TRBV7-9 and TRBJ2-6; D is perhaps TRBD2 (8 bases). Trimming removed 5 bases at V and 0 bases at J, with 20 bases between. Germline V gene lookup returns CDR1 SEHNR and CDR2 FQNEAQ (reference sequence). The CDR3 loop spans 19 amino acids. CDR3 loop: CASSLHGRGLLSGANVLTF. In nucleotides, the CDR3 is TGTGCCAGCAGCCTACACGGGAGGGGGCTGCTCTCTGGGGCCAACGTCCTGACTTTC.

The chain joins TRBV6-1 to TRBJ1-5, with 8 positions matching TRBD1. This CDR3 contains 13 residues. The V segment lost 8 bases and the J segment 4 bases; nucleotides outside the gene matches: 4. Germline lookup yields CDR1 MNHNS and CDR2 SASEGT. The CDR3 nucleotides read TGTGCCAGCCGGGGACAGGAGAATCAGCCCCAGCATTTT. Amino acids: CASRGQENQPQHF.

The chain joins TRBV5-1 to TRBJ1-4; possible D gene TRBD1, 6 bases. Trimming pared 1 base from V and 5 bases from J, leaving 12 bases between. This CDR3 has 15 residues. Germline V gene lookup returns CDR1 SGHRS and CDR2 YFSETQ. The CDR3: CASSLSGQSNEKLFF. Written as DNA, the CDR3 is TGCGCCAGCAGCTTGAGCGGACAGTCGAATGAAAAACTGTTTTTT.

This chain links TRBV19 with TRBJ2-2; no clear D gene. This CDR3 is 13 amino acids long. CDR1 and CDR2 from the germline V gene are LNHDA and SQIVND (reference sequence). The V and J ends lost 7 bases and 5 bases respectively, with 11 bases between them. The CDR3, as DNA: TGTGCCAGTAATCCAGACGGGACCGGGGAGCTGTTTTTT. It codes for CASNPDGTGELFF.

Remarks on this clone: The junction departs from the called germline gene at one end, perhaps through a read error. V gene TRBV28 combines with J gene TRBJ1-2, with TRBD1 matching over 7 bases. Germline loops: CDR1 MDHEN, CDR2 SYDVKM. The CDR3 has 11 residues. CDR3 residues: CASTGTELYAF. The CDR3 DNA reads as TGTGCCAGCACCGGGACAGAACTGTACGCCTTC.

The chain uses TRBV5-4 and TRBJ1-2; D may be TRBD1 (5 bases). Trimming stripped 1 base from V and 3 bases from J, with 10 bases between. This CDR3 contains 14 residues. The germline CDR1 and CDR2 sequences are SGHNT and YYREEE (reference sequence). Written as DNA, the CDR3 is TGTGCCAGCAGCTTGCCGACAGACCACTATGGCTACACCTTC. Translated, it gives CASSLPTDHYGYTF. Full variable domain (remainder filled in from reference TRBV5-4 and TRBJ1-2): ETGVTQSPTHLIKTRGQQVTLRCSSQSGHNTVSWYQQALGQGPQFIFQYYREEENGRGNFPPRFSGLQFPNYSSELNVNALELDDSALYLCASSLPTDHYGYTFGSGTRLTVV.

As concerns this clone: At one end, the junction sequence differs from germline, possibly due to a read error. The chain employs TRBV7-8 and TRBJ2-2, with D perhaps TRBD1 (6 bases). Germline-derived CDR1 and CDR2 are SGHVS and FQNEAQ. The CDR3 is 14 residues long. This CDR3 is CASSRDTNIGELFF. DNA for the CDR3: TGTGCCAGCAGCCGGGACACGAACATCGGGGAGCTGTTTTTT.

This clone is a singleton in its sample. The chain joins TRBV28 to TRBJ2-5; the match to TRBD1 covers 10 bases. CDR1 is MDHEN and CDR2 is SYDVKM in the germline V gene. This CDR3 spans 15 amino acids. V dropped 3 bases and J dropped 5; count of bases not matched to a gene: 6. This chain's CDR3 is CASSLAGQGWETQYF. Here the CDR3 DNA reads TGTGCCAGCAGTTTGGCGGGACAGGGGTGGGAGACCCAGTACTTC. Variable domain in full (rest from reference TRBV28 and TRBJ2-5): DVKVTQSSRYLVKRTGEKVFLECVQDMDHENMFWYRQDPGLGLRLIYFSYDVKMKEKGDIPEGYSVSREKKERFSLILESASTNQTSMYLCASSLAGQGWETQYFGPGTRLLVL.

Only a few counts were recorded for this clone. This sequence joins TRBV2 and TRBJ2-3; TRBD1 agrees at 9 bases. Germline V lookup: CDR1 SNHLY, CDR2 FYNNEI. V was clipped by 1 base and J by 1 base; unmatched bases: 3. The length of the CDR3 is 16 residues. The CDR3 region is CASSEEQGARTDTQYF. The CDR3 bases are TGTGCCAGCAGTGAAGAACAGGGGGCCCGCACAGATACGCAGTATTTT.

V is TRBV6-6 and J is TRBJ1-5, with D possibly matching TRBD1 (6 bases). Trimming took 2 bases from V and 6 from J, leaving 11 bases between them. This CDR3 has 14 amino acids. CDR1 MNHNY and CDR2 SVGAGI come from the germline V gene (reference sequence). The CDR3: CASSYAGGGQPQHF. CDR3 DNA sequence: TGTGCCAGCAGTTACGCGGGGGGCGGTCAGCCCCAGCATTTT.

The chain couples TRBV5-1 to TRBJ2-3, with 9 bases fitting TRBD2. Germline V CDR1 and CDR2: SGHRS, YFSETQ. V trimming: 4 bases; J trimming: 9 bases; junction bases outside the gene matches: 6. The CDR3 has 13 residues. Written as DNA, the CDR3 is TGCGCCAGCAGCCATTTAGCGGGGGAGACGCAGTATTTT. It encodes CASSHLAGETQYF. The full variable domain, with the rest looked up from reference TRBV5-1 and TRBJ2-3, is KAGVTQTPRYLIKTRGQQVTLSCSPISGHRSVSWYQQTPGQGLQFLFEYFSETQRNKGNFPGRFSGRQFSNSRSEMNVSTLELGDSALYLCASSHLAGETQYFGPGTRLTVL.

The chain joins TRBV11-2 to TRBJ2-1; TRBD2 matches 7 bases. CDR1 SGHAT and CDR2 FQNNGV come from the germline V gene. V gave up 5 bases and J gave up 4 bases; unmatched junction bases: 14. The CDR3 covers 17 residues. In DNA, the CDR3 is TGTGCCAGCAGCCCTCTTGGGGGGGGACGACAGTACAATGAGCAGTTCTTC. This sequence encodes CASSPLGGGRQYNEQFF.

The V gene is TRBV5-1, the J gene TRBJ1-1, with unresolved D. Trimming left V 0 bases short and J 0 bases short, with 6 bases between. This CDR3 spans 14 amino acids. Germline values: CDR1 SGHRS, CDR2 YFSETQ. The CDR3 DNA follows: TGCGCCAGCAGCTTGGGACACATGAACACTGAAGCTTTCTTT. Its translation: CASSLGHMNTEAFF.

This sequence joins TRBV5-1 and TRBJ2-4; 10 nucleotides agree with TRBD2. The CDR3 consists of 16 residues. J was trimmed by 7 bases and V by 2 bases; bases with no gene match: 9. Germline loops: CDR1 SGHRS, CDR2 YFSETQ. The chain's CDR3 is CASSFGLAGAGNIQYF. Written as DNA, the CDR3 is TGCGCCAGCAGCTTTGGGCTAGCGGGGGCTGGGAACATTCAGTACTTC. The full variable domain, completed using reference TRBV5-1 and TRBJ2-4, is KAGVTQTPRYLIKTRGQQVTLSCSPISGHRSVSWYQQTPGQGLQFLFEYFSETQRNKGNFPGRFSGRQFSNSRSEMNVSTLELGDSALYLCASSFGLAGAGNIQYFGAGTRLSVL.

The genes are TRBV7-9 and TRBJ2-5; 8 bases agree with TRBD1. J lost 7 bases, V lost 0 bases, and 4 bases had no gene match. The CDR3 has 14 residues. Germline-derived CDR1 and CDR2 are SEHNR and FQNEAQ (reference sequence). The chain's CDR3 is CASSLADRVGTQYF. CDR3 DNA: TGTGCCAGCAGCTTAGCGGACAGGGTAGGGACCCAGTACTTC. The full variable domain, rest sourced from reference TRBV7-9 and TRBJ2-5, is DTGVSQNPRHKITKRGQNVTFRCDPISEHNRLYWYRQTLGQGPEFLTYFQNEAQLEKSRLLSDRFSAERPKGSFSTLEIQRTEQGDSAMYLCASSLADRVGTQYFGPGTRLLVL.

The gene calls are TRBV30 and TRBJ1-1; D gene unclear. CDR3 size: 14 residues. Looked up from germline, CDR1 is GTSNPN and CDR2 is SVGIG (reference sequence). V gave up 5 bases and J gave up 3 bases, with 16 bases separating them. CDR3 region: CAWEREEMDTEAFF. CDR3 nucleotides: TGTGCCTGGGAGAGAGAGGAGATGGACACTGAAGCTTTCTTT.

The V gene is TRBV5-1, the J gene TRBJ1-2, with 8 nucleotides matching TRBD1. The CDR3 totals 14 residues. In germline, CDR1 is SGHRS, CDR2 YFSETQ. The J segment lost 8 bases and the V segment lost 4 bases, leaving 10 bases of the junction unmatched. The CDR3 spells CASSQGQAAWGYTF. CDR3 nucleotides: TGCGCCAGCAGCCAGGGACAGGCTGCCTGGGGCTACACCTTC.

For the CDR3, the DNA is TGTGCCATCAGTGAGTCTGGGGACAATCATTCACCCCTCCACTTT. It yields the protein CAISESGDNHSPLHF. J is TRBJ1-6 and V is TRBV10-3, with D perhaps TRBD1 (6 bases). The V end was cut by 0 bases, the J end by 8 bases, with 11 bases between. This CDR3 region has 15 residues. Germline-derived CDR1 and CDR2 are ENHRY and SYGVKD.

This chain uses TRBV4-1 with TRBJ1-3, with TRBD1 matching 10 bases. J gave up 8 bases and V 4 bases, and 8 bases lay outside the gene matches. Germline V gene sequence: CDR1 MGHRA, CDR2 YSYEKL. This CDR3 is 15 amino acids long. CDR3 in amino acids: CASSRSGTGADTIYF. The CDR3 coding sequence is TGCGCCAGCAGCCGGTCCGGGACAGGGGCGGACACCATATATTTT.

The chain has TRBV19 and TRBJ1-4; 7 bases align to TRBD1. V shed 5 bases and J 10 bases; nucleotides not matched to a gene: 16. The CDR3 is 16 amino acids. The V gene's germline CDR1 is LNHDA and CDR2 SQIVND (reference sequence). Written as DNA, the CDR3 is TGTGCCAGTAGTTCTAAAGGACAGGTGATTTCTGGAAAACTGTTTTTT. It yields the protein CASSSKGQVISGKLFF.

This sequence joins TRBV28 and TRBJ1-5; weak D call: TRBD1 (6 bases). This CDR3 is 16 amino acids long. V lost 5 bases and J lost 9, with 23 bases in between. Germline V CDR1 and CDR2: MDHEN, SYDVKM. The CDR3, as DNA: TGTGCCAGCAGTCCATCACTCGGGGGCGGGGGCTCGCCCCAGCATTTT. Translation: CASSPSLGGGGSPQHF. Drawing the rest from reference TRBV28 and TRBJ1-5, the complete variable domain is DVKVTQSSRYLVKRTGEKVFLECVQDMDHENMFWYRQDPGLGLRLIYFSYDVKMKEKGDIPEGYSVSREKKERFSLILESASTNQTSMYLCASSPSLGGGGSPQHFGDGTRLSIL.

The chain links TRBV5-1 to TRBJ1-1, with D unclear. Germline V gene sequence: CDR1 SGHRS, CDR2 YFSETQ. The CDR3 is 15 amino acids. Trimming pared 3 bases from V and 7 bases from J, leaving 19 bases between. CDR3 nucleotide sequence: TGCGCCAGCAGCTCCTTCAGGATTAATGTGAGTGAAGCTTTCTTT. Residues: CASSSFRINVSEAFF.

The chain carries TRBV29-1 and TRBJ2-7; D may be TRBD2 (5 bases). This CDR3 region has 11 residues. The V and J ends lost 4 bases and 7 bases respectively, with 11 bases between them. CDR1 is SQVTM, CDR2 ANQGSEA, per germline. The DNA of the CDR3 is TGCAGCGTTGGATCTCCGGGGGAGCAGTACTTC. Protein product: CSVGSPGEQYF.

J is TRBJ2-7 and V is TRBV21-1; the DNA was not used to check the table's D call, TRBD1. TRBV21-1 is flagged as a pseudogene. This CDR3 comprises 17 residues. CDR3 protein: CASSNPGQGSLPYEQYF. The CDR3 bases are TGTGCCAGCAGCAACCCGGGACAGGGGAGCCTACCCTACGAGCAGTACTTC.

The chain couples TRBV19 to TRBJ2-5, with D maybe TRBD1 (6 bases). The CDR3 spans 12 residues. CDR1 and CDR2 from the germline V gene are LNHDA and SQIVND (reference sequence). The V and J ends lost 4 bases and 6 bases respectively, with 9 bases between them. The CDR3 protein is CASSTQGKTQYF. Here the CDR3 DNA reads TGTGCCAGTAGTACGCAGGGGAAGACCCAGTACTTC.